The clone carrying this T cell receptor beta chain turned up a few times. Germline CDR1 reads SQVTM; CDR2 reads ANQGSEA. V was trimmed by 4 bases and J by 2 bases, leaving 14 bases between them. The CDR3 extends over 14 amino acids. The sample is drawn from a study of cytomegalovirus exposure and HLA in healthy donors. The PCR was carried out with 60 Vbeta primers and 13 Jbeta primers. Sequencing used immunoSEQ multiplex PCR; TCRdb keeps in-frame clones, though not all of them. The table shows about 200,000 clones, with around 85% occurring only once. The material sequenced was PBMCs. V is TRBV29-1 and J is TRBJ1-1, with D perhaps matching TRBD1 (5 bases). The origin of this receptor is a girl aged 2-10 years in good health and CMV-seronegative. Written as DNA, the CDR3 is TGCAGCGTTGGCCCTGCGGGGGTTAACACTGAAGCTTTCTTT. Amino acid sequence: CSVGPAGVNTEAFF.